This T cell receptor (beta chain) was documented in a study of T cell responses to AZD1222 COVID-19 vaccine. On this clone: Its antigen is unknown.

J gave up 1 base and V 4 bases, and 9 bases lay outside the gene matches. Per the germline V gene, CDR1 is SEHNR and CDR2 is FQNEAQ (reference sequence). The CDR3 covers 16 residues. The data were produced by immunoSEQ multiplex PCR, yet TCRdb's version contains in-frame clones alone and is incomplete. The table lists 150,000 to 160,000 clones, about 88% of them singletons, with around 3% in the top ten. Study-wide points: Donors in the cohort were predominantly white British and more often female, and clonal diversity was possibly underestimated. In the spike-specific TCR repertoire, nearly half reportedly target unmutated variant regions. Increases in Spike-specific TCR breadth and depth were seen after two AZD1222 doses.

The gene calls are TRBV7-9 and TRBJ1-1; 7 bases are a match to TRBD1. The sample here was peripheral blood, taken on day 0 of AZD1222 vaccination. This clonotype was obtained from an adult in good health. CDR3 amino acids: CASSYSQGLSNTEAFF. The CDR3 DNA sequence: TGTGCCAGCAGCTATTCACAGGGGCTTTCGAACACTGAAGCTTTCTTT.